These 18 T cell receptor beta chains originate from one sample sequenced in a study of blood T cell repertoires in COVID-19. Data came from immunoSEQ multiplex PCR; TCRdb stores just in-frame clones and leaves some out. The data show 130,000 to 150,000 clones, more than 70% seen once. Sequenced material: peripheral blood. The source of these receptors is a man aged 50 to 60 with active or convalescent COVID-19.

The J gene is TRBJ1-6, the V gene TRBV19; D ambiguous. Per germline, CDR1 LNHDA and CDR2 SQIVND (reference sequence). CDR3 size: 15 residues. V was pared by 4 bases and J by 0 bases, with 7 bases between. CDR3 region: CASSSRDSYNSPLHF. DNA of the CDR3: TGTGCCAGTAGTAGCCGAGACTCCTATAATTCACCCCTCCACTTT.

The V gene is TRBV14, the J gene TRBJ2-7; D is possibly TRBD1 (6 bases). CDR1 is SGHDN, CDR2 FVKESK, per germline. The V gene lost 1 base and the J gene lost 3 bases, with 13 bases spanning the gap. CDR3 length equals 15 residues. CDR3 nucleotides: TGTGCCAGCAGCCAAGGAAGGACAGTCAACTACGAGCAGTACTTC. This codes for CASSQGRTVNYEQYF.

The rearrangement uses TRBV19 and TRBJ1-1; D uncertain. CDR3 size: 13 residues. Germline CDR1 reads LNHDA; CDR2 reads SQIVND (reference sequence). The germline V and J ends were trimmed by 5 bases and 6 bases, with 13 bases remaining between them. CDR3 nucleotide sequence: TGTGCCAGTAGTGCCTCGAGGCGGGCTGAAGCTTTCTTT. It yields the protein CASSASRRAEAFF.

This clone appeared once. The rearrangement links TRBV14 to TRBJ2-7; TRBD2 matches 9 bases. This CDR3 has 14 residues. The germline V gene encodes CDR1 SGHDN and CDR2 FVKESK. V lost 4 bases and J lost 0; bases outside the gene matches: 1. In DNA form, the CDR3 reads TGTGCCAGCAGCCGGACTAGCGTCTCCTACGAGCAGTACTTC. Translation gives CASSRTSVSYEQYF.

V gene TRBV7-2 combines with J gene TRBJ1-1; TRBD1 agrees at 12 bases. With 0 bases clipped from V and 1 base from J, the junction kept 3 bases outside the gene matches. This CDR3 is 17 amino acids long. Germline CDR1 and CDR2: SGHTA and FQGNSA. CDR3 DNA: TGTGCCAGCAGCTTAGCAGGGACAGGGGGCGCGAACACTGAAGCTTTCTTT. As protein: CASSLAGTGGANTEAFF.

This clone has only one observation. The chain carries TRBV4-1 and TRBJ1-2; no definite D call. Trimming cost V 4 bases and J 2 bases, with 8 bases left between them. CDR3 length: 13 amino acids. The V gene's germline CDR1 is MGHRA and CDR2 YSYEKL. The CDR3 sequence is CASSLAFNYGYTF. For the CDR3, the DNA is TGCGCCAGCAGCCTGGCTTTCAACTATGGCTACACCTTC.

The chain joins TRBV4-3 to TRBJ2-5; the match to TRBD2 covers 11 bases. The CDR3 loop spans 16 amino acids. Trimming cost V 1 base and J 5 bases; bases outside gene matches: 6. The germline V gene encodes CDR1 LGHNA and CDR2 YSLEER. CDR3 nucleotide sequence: TGCGCCAGCAGCCAAGGTGTTAGCGGGAGGGAGGAGACCCAGTACTTC. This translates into CASSQGVSGREETQYF.

The CDR3 DNA is TGTGCCACCAGTGATTGGGGGACTAGCGGGCAAGAGACCCAGTACTTC. Its protein product is CATSDWGTSGQETQYF. This chain joins TRBV24-1 and TRBJ2-5; 12 bases agree with TRBD2. The CDR3 extends over 16 amino acids. The junction had 2 bases not matched to a gene; V was cut back by 2 bases and J by 2 bases. The V gene's germline CDR1 is KGHDR and CDR2 SFDVKD.

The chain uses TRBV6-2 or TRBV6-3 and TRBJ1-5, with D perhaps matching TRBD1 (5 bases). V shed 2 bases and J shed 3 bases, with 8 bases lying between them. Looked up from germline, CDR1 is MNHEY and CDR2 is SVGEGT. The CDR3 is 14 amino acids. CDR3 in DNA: TGTGCCAGCAGTTACGGGGGGATCAATCAGCCCCAGCATTTT. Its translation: CASSYGGINQPQHF.

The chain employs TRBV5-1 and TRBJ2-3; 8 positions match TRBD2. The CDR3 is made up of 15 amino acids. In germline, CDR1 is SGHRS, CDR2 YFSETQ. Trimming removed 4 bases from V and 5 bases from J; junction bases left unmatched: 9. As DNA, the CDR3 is TGCGCCAGCAGCCACGGGAGGGCCCCCGGAGATACGCAGTATTTT. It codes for CASSHGRAPGDTQYF.

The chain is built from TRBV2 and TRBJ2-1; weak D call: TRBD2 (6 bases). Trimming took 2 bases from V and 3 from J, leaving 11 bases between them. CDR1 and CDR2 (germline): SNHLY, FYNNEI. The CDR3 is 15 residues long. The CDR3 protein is CASSESDGSYNEQFF. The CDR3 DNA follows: TGTGCCAGCAGTGAATCTGACGGGAGCTACAATGAGCAGTTCTTC.

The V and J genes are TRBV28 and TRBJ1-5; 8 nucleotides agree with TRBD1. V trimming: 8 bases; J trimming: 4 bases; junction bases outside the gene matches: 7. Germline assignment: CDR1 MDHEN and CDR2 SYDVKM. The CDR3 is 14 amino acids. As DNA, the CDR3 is TGTGCCAGCTGTACAGGGGGGAGTAATCAGCCCCAGCATTTT. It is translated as CASCTGGSNQPQHF.

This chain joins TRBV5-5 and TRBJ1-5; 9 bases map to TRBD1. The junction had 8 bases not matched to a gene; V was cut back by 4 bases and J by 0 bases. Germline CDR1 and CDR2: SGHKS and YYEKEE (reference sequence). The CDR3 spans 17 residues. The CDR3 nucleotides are TGTGCCAGCAGCGATGGGACAGGGACGTATAGCAATCAGCCCCAGCATTTT. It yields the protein CASSDGTGTYSNQPQHF.

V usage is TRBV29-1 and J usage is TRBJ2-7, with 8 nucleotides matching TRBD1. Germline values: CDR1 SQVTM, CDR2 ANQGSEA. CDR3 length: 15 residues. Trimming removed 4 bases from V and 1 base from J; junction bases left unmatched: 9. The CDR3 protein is CSVGGPQGESYEQYF. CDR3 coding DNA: TGCAGCGTTGGGGGGCCACAGGGGGAATCCTACGAGCAGTACTTC.

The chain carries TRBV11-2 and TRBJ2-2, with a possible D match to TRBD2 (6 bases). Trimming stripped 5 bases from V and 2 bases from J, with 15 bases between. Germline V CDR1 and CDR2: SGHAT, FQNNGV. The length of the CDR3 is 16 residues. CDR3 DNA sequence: TGTGCCAGCAGCCAAGGGACTTCAATTAACACCGGGGAGCTGTTTTTT. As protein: CASSQGTSINTGELFF.

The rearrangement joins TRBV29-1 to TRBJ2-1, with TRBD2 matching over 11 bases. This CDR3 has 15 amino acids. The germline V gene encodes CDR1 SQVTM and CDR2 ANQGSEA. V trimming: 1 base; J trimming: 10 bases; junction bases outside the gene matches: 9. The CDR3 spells CSVEVPGLAVREQFF. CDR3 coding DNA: TGCAGCGTTGAAGTGCCGGGACTAGCGGTGCGAGAGCAGTTCTTC.

DNA of the CDR3: TGTGCCAGCAGCCAGACAGGGCTCCAAGAGACCCAGTACTTC. It specifies CASSQTGLQETQYF. The gene calls are TRBV5-6 and TRBJ2-5; TRBD1 matches 7 bases. The length of the CDR3 is 14 residues. In germline, CDR1 is SGHDT, CDR2 YYEEEE. The trim removed 4 bases at V and 1 base at J, leaving 4 bases unmatched.

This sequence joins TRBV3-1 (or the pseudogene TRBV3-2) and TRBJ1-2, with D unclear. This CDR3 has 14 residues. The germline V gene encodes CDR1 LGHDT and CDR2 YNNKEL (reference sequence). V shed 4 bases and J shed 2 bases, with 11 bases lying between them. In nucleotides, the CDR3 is TGTGCCAGCAGCCGAAGGGCGGGGAACTATGGCTACACCTTC. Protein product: CASSRRAGNYGYTF.